This is a list of T cell receptor beta chains from one sample in a study of a mutant IDH1 vaccine in newly diagnosed glioma. Their antigens are not known. Profiling relied on immunoSEQ multiplex PCR, and the TCRdb table lists in-frame clones only, not all of them. This table has roughly 56,000 clones, over 70% appearing once. Sequencing was performed on PBMCs, taken from a glioma patient whose treatment included an IDH1 peptide vaccine. These receptor sequences come from a man aged 45-65 years with glioma. Both conserved end residues are trimmed from each CDR3.

v_call	j_call	cdr3_aa
TRBV27	TRBJ2-7	ASKSGASGDYEQY
TRBV2	TRBJ1-4	ASSWTGVKGEKLF
TRBV11-2	TRBJ2-1	ASSLGGGNEQF
TRBV4-1	TRBJ2-7	ASSPGQGWNEQY
TRBV30	TRBJ2-7	AWSVVISSYEQY
TRBV13	TRBJ2-7	ASSRRQSYEQY
TRBV13	TRBJ2-2	ASSPVLFPTTHTGELF
TRBV7-2	TRBJ2-1	ASSQGTSGGRAF
TRBV28	TRBJ2-7	ASSSPGLAYEQY
TRBV6-6	TRBJ1-4	ASSYSGEANEKLF
TRBV5-1	TRBJ2-7	ASSLSGQGFSYEQY
TRBV6-6	TRBJ2-1	ASSSTANEQF
TRBV4-3	TRBJ2-5	ASSPTTQETQY
TRBV6-6	TRBJ2-7	ASTDMGGYEQY
TRBV11-2	TRBJ1-1	ASSFWGGRNTEAF
TRBV20-1	TRBJ1-2	SARDGGGYT
TRBV27	TRBJ1-6	ASSWGANSPLH
TRBV6-1	TRBJ1-2	ASTYRLGGYT
TRBV6-5	TRBJ2-7	ASSSPSSSYEQY
TRBV5-1	TRBJ2-2	ASSFAGGNSNTGELF
TRBV7-2	TRBJ1-2	ASSLGVRGYT
TRBV4-3	TRBJ1-4	ASSQDHPGTGGPTTNEKLF
TRBV10-3	TRBJ2-5	AISPGQGDETQY
TRBV28	TRBJ2-7	ASSWDYNTSSYEQY
TRBV18	TRBJ1-1	ASRPQGYATEAF
TRBV30	TRBJ1-2	AWWTREGYGYT
TRBV10-3	TRBJ2-7	AISNPGQGGSYEQY
TRBV6-6	TRBJ2-1	ASSYGTGQYNEQF
TRBV10-2	TRBJ1-4	ASSVGGGYEKLF
TRBV7-2	TRBJ2-5	ASSYSPTQETQY
TRBV20-1	TRBJ1-6	SARGTGPLH